This T cell receptor (beta chain) was captured by sequencing in a study of cytomegalovirus exposure and HLA in healthy donors. Overall study findings and caveats: The later analysis indicated that the majority of CMV-associated TCR beta chains appeared HLA-restricted.

On this clone itself: Its antigen is undetermined.

The junction had 11 bases not matched to a gene; V was cut back by 0 bases and J by 9 bases. The CDR3 sequence is 15 residues long. The germline gives CDR1 MGHRA, CDR2 YSYEKL. Amplification used 60 Vbeta primers and 13 Jbeta primers. Sequencing was performed with immunoSEQ multiplex PCR; in TCRdb, only in-frame clones are kept and a portion is missing. This table has 90,000 to 100,000 clones, about two thirds appearing once. Each donor's status was that of a healthy bone marrow donor. This sequence was found in a man aged 50 or older in good health and CMV-seronegative. The gene calls are TRBV4-1 and TRBJ2-7; 7 nucleotides line up with TRBD1. Specimen: PBMCs. CDR3 sequence: CASSQEGGIGSVQYF. The CDR3 DNA follows: TGCGCCAGCAGCCAAGAAGGGGGCATCGGTTCTGTGCAGTACTTC.